The 7 T cell receptor beta chains below were found in one sample sequenced in a study of T cells after yellow fever vaccination. TCRdb called the 5' RACE reads again in MiXCR, with one record for every CDR3 protein. The sample holds 300,000 to 400,000 distinct CDR3 sequences, around 3.9% seen once. Specimen: PBMCs, collected 5 days after the yellow fever booster vaccination. Receptors originate from a man aged 18 to 30 who received the YFV17D yellow fever vaccine.

This chain connects TRBV9 to TRBJ2-2, with 11 nucleotides matching TRBD2. The CDR3 covers 16 residues. Germline values: CDR1 SGDLS, CDR2 YYNGEE. Trimming removed 4 bases from V and 0 bases from J; junction bases left unmatched: 2. Written as DNA, the CDR3 is TGTGCCAGCAGCATTAGCGGGGGGGCGAACACCGGGGAGCTGTTTTTT. This codes for CASSISGGANTGELFF. The whole variable domain, remainder taken from reference TRBV9 and TRBJ2-2, is DSGVTQTPKHLITATGQRVTLRCSPRSGDLSVYWYQQSLDQGLQFLIQYYNGEERAKGNILERFSAQQFPDLHSELNLSSLELGDSALYFCASSISGGANTGELFFGEGSRLTVL.

There are a few counts of this clonotype. A read error may be the cause here, since a much bigger clone is one base away. The V and J genes are TRBV12-3 or TRBV12-4 and TRBJ1-5; D remains ambiguous. The CDR3 contains 12 residues. V lost 5 bases to trimming and J lost 1 base, with 3 bases between them. CDR3 in amino acids: CASSESNQPQHF. CDR3 coding DNA: TGTGCCAGCAGTGAAAGCAATCAGCCCCAGCATTTT.

The chain couples TRBV2 to TRBJ1-2; TRBD1 aligns across 8 bases. There are 14 residues in the CDR3. The ends lost 2 bases at V and 4 bases at J; junction bases unmatched: 3. Germline CDR1 SNHLY, CDR2 FYNNEI. The CDR3 here is CASSEQGASYGYTF. Here the CDR3 DNA reads TGTGCCAGCAGTGAACAGGGGGCCAGCTATGGCTACACCTTC. Full variable domain (outside the CDR3, taken from reference TRBV2 and TRBJ1-2): EPEVTQTPSHQVTQMGQEVILRCVPISNHLYFYWYRQILGQKVEFLVSFYNNEISEKSEIFDDQFSVERPDGSNFTLKIRSTKLEDSAMYFCASSEQGASYGYTFGSGTRLTVV.

This clonotype was counted ten times or more. In DNA, the CDR3 is TGTGCCAGTGATCATGGACCGGGGGCCCCGGCCAATGAGCAGTTCTTC. Translation gives CASDHGPGAPANEQFF. The genes are TRBV6-5 and TRBJ2-1; tentatively, D is TRBD1 or TRBD2 (6 bases each). The V and J ends lost 9 bases and 6 bases respectively, with 24 bases between them. The CDR3 totals 16 residues. The germline gives CDR1 MNHEY, CDR2 SVGAGI.

This clonotype was picked up many times. This rearrangement joins TRBV7-2 to TRBJ2-3, with D perhaps assigned TRBD1 or TRBD2 (6 bases each). CDR3 length equals 19 residues. V dropped 4 bases and J dropped 1 base, with 24 bases sitting between them. The V gene's germline CDR1 is SGHTA and CDR2 FQGNSA. DNA of the CDR3: TGTGCCAGCAGCTCTCACGGGTTTATGAGGGGGGCCGGCACAGATACGCAGTATTTT. Translation gives CASSSHGFMRGAGTDTQYF.

In this sample, this clonotype turned up many times. The gene calls are TRBV7-3 and TRBJ2-3; 10 positions agree with TRBD2. Germline V gene data show CDR1 as SGHTA and CDR2 as FQGTGA. This CDR3 comprises 18 residues. The trim removed 4 bases at V and 4 bases at J, leaving 14 bases unmatched. CDR3 residues: CASSSGLAEARNPDTQYF. CDR3 nucleotide sequence: TGTGCCAGCAGCTCAGGACTAGCGGAGGCTAGAAATCCAGATACGCAGTATTTT.

This clonotype was observed many times. The chain joins TRBV18 to TRBJ2-3; 8 positions agree with TRBD2. V trimming: 0 bases; J trimming: 4 bases; junction bases outside the gene matches: 6. Germline lookup yields CDR1 KGHSH and CDR2 LQKENI. CDR3 length: 16 amino acids. For the CDR3, the DNA is TGTGCCAGCTCACCACCGGCCAGCGGGGGTTCAGATACGCAGTATTTT. Translating it yields CASSPPASGGSDTQYF.